The 19 T cell receptor beta chains in this list originate from one sample, sequenced in a study of blood T cell repertoires in COVID-19. Method: immunoSEQ multiplex PCR; TCRdb's copy keeps in-frame clones and lacks some. The table has about 220,000 clones, 82% seen once. Sequencing used peripheral blood. These receptors were obtained from a woman over 75 with acute or convalescent COVID-19.

The chain is built from TRBV3-1 (or the pseudogene TRBV3-2) and TRBJ2-5; TRBD1 agrees at 8 bases. The CDR3 is 14 residues long. The germline gives CDR1 LGHDT, CDR2 YNNKEL (reference sequence). J lost 3 bases, V lost 7 bases, and 7 bases had no gene match. CDR3 protein: CASTLLDREETQYF. The CDR3 DNA reads as TGTGCCAGCACCCTCTTGGACAGGGAAGAGACCCAGTACTTC.

This clone has just a few counts. The chain recombines TRBV5-1 with TRBJ2-7; a possible D gene is TRBD1 (6 bases). The CDR3 length is 14 residues. Germline loops: CDR1 SGHRS, CDR2 YFSETQ. V lost 2 bases and J lost 5, with 14 bases in between. CDR3 in amino acids: CASSFQQGAHEQYF. The CDR3, as DNA: TGCGCCAGCAGCTTCCAACAGGGCGCCCACGAGCAGTACTTC.

This clone appeared a few times. The chain uses TRBV5-8 and TRBJ1-5; TRBD1 matches 8 bases. The CDR3 consists of 16 residues. Trimming removed 1 base from V and 4 bases from J; junction bases left unmatched: 7. Germline V gene sequence: CDR1 SGHTS, CDR2 YDEGEE. CDR3 sequence (DNA): TGTGCCAGCAGCTTGCGGGCGGGACAGGCAAATCAGCCCCAGCATTTT. Amino acid sequence: CASSLRAGQANQPQHF.

V and J are TRBV29-1 and TRBJ1-2; 7 bases match TRBD1. The CDR3 covers 13 residues. J gave up 3 bases and V 6 bases, and 7 bases lay outside the gene matches. CDR1 and CDR2 from the germline V gene are SQVTM and ANQGSEA. In DNA, the CDR3 is TGCAGCGTGCTAGACAGGGTAGACTATGGCTACACCTTC. This translates into CSVLDRVDYGYTF. The whole variable domain, filled in from reference TRBV29-1 and TRBJ1-2, reads SAVISQKPSRDICQRGTSLTIQCQVDSQVTMMFWYRQQPGQSLTLIATANQGSEATYESGFVIDKFPISRPNLTFSTLTVSNMSPEDSSIYLCSVLDRVDYGYTFGSGTRLTVV.

The chain carries TRBV4-3 and TRBJ1-2; no firm D call. Looked up from germline, CDR1 is LGHNA and CDR2 is YSLEER. The V end lost 4 bases, the J end lost 5 bases, and 20 bases lay between the germline ends. This CDR3 has 16 residues. The CDR3 sequence is CASSPARGRTIYGYTF. The CDR3 bases are TGCGCCAGCAGCCCCGCCAGAGGACGGACTATATATGGCTACACCTTC.

In this sample, this clone turned up once. The CDR3 loop is CASSFSRQETQYF. In nucleotides, the CDR3 is TGTGCCAGCAGCTTCTCGCGACAAGAGACCCAGTACTTC. The chain has TRBV5-5 and TRBJ2-5, with D unresolved. CDR1 is SGHKS and CDR2 is YYEKEE in the germline V gene (reference sequence). The CDR3 covers 13 residues. Trimming took off 2 bases at V and 2 bases at J, with 7 bases between the two ends. Using reference TRBV5-5 and TRBJ2-5 for the parts outside the CDR3, the full variable domain is DAGVTQSPTHLIKTRGQQVTLRCSPISGHKSVSWYQQVLGQGPQFIFQYYEKEERGRGNFPDRFSARQFPNYSSELNVNALLLGDSALYLCASSFSRQETQYFGPGTRLLVL.

The J gene is TRBJ2-7, the V gene TRBV10-3, with TRBD1 matching over 7 bases. Trimming at V came to 9 bases and at J to 0 bases, leaving 8 bases not matched to a gene. This CDR3 is 14 amino acids long. Germline assignment: CDR1 ENHRY and CDR2 SYGVKD. The CDR3 DNA is TGTGCCATTTCGACAGGGCTCAGCTCCTACGAGCAGTACTTC. Its protein is CAISTGLSSYEQYF.

The CDR3 reads CASGPPTSGGGTQYF. In DNA form, the CDR3 reads TGTGCTAGTGGTCCCCCGACTAGCGGTGGGGGTACGCAGTATTTT. This chain connects TRBV12-5 to TRBJ2-3, with 9 bases fitting TRBD2. V lost 5 bases to trimming and J lost 8 bases; unmatched junction nucleotides: 11. Germline V gives CDR1 LGHNT, CDR2 FRNRAP. The CDR3 has 15 amino acids.

This chain joins TRBV24-1 and TRBJ2-1; 7 bases map to TRBD2. The CDR3 consists of 15 residues. The ends lost 3 bases at V and 5 bases at J; junction bases unmatched: 6. The germline CDR1 and CDR2 sequences are KGHDR and SFDVKD. The CDR3 protein is CATSDGRGIHNEQFF. CDR3 sequence (DNA): TGTGCCACCAGTGATGGGCGGGGGATACACAATGAGCAGTTCTTC.

The sample holds one count of this clone. The genes are TRBV19 and TRBJ2-3; 7 bases are shared with TRBD1. This CDR3 comprises 14 residues. The germline CDR1 and CDR2 sequences are LNHDA and SQIVND (reference sequence). Trimming removed 6 bases from V and 5 bases from J; junction bases left unmatched: 8. The DNA of the CDR3 is TGTGCCAGTAGCTCAGGGGGTAGAGGAGATACGCAGTATTTT. This encodes CASSSGGRGDTQYF.

V usage is TRBV30 and J usage is TRBJ1-5; a possible D gene is TRBD1 (6 bases). CDR1 GTSNPN and CDR2 SVGIG come from the germline V gene (reference sequence). V lost 0 bases and J 4 bases, leaving 10 bases between the germline ends. The CDR3 runs 14 residues. CDR3 nucleotides: TGTGCCTGGAGTGTCCGGCAGGGGAATCAGCCCCAGCATTTT. This sequence encodes CAWSVRQGNQPQHF.

V usage is TRBV7-6 and J usage is TRBJ2-7, with D perhaps matching TRBD2 (7 bases). Trimming removed 0 bases at V and 5 bases at J, with 14 bases between. The CDR3 consists of 15 residues. Germline V CDR1 and CDR2: SGHVS, FNYEAQ. CDR3 protein: CASSLALRGGDEQYF. The CDR3 region has the DNA TGTGCCAGCAGCTTAGCCCTCCGAGGGGGGGACGAGCAGTACTTC.

CDR3 region: CASNPTAERGNTDTQYF. DNA of the CDR3: TGTGCCAGCAACCCGACGGCGGAGCGGGGCAACACAGATACGCAGTATTTT. The chain uses TRBV6-2 or TRBV6-3 and TRBJ2-3; 7 nucleotides match TRBD2. The germline V gene has CDR1 MNHEY and CDR2 SVGEGT. CDR3 length equals 17 residues. Trimming removed 7 bases from V and 2 bases from J; junction bases left unmatched: 15.

CDR3 nucleotide sequence: TGTGCCAGCAGTTCAGGCGCAGGGGGGATCAATCAGCCCCAGCATTTT. The encoded protein is CASSSGAGGINQPQHF. The V call is TRBV7-8, the J call TRBJ1-5; 7 bases are a match to TRBD1. The junction had 11 bases not matched to a gene; V was cut back by 6 bases and J by 3 bases. This CDR3 has 16 residues. Germline-derived CDR1 and CDR2 are SGHVS and FQNEAQ.

This chain connects TRBV7-9 to TRBJ2-1, with 7 bases fitting TRBD2. The CDR3 runs 17 residues. Trimming cost V 0 bases and J 6 bases; bases outside gene matches: 11. Germline V lookup: CDR1 SEHNR, CDR2 FQNEAQ (reference sequence). CDR3 coding DNA: TGTGCCAGCAGCTTAGCAGGGAGGCTAGCGGCGTCCAATGAGCAGTTCTTC. Translating gives CASSLAGRLAASNEQFF.

The genes are TRBV7-2 and TRBJ1-3, with D maybe TRBD1 (6 bases). Trimming stripped 1 base from V and 4 bases from J, with 11 bases between. Per the germline V gene, CDR1 is SGHTA and CDR2 is FQGNSA. CDR3 length equals 15 residues. The DNA of the CDR3 is TGTGCCAGCAGCTTAGACGCAGGGGACGGAAACACCATATATTTT. Translating gives CASSLDAGDGNTIYF. Using reference TRBV7-2 and TRBJ1-3 for the parts outside the CDR3, the full variable domain is GAGVSQSPSNKVTEKGKDVELRCDPISGHTALYWYRQSLGQGLEFLIYFQGNSAPDKSGLPSDRFSAERTGGSVSTLTIQRTQQEDSAVYLCASSLDAGDGNTIYFGEGSWLTVV.

The chain carries TRBV4-2 and TRBJ1-2; D perhaps matches TRBD1 (5 bases). Deletions cut 4 bases from V and 4 bases from J, with 19 bases between. Per germline, CDR1 LGHNA and CDR2 YNFKEQ. The CDR3 is 16 amino acids. The DNA for the CDR3 is TGTGCCAGCAGCCCGCGGGACGGTTCTCTCCTCTATGGCTACACCTTC. It codes for CASSPRDGSLLYGYTF.

The CDR3 DNA is TGTGCCAGTAGTATATTCTCGCTGGGGCGGCGGAACTATGGCTACACCTTC. It encodes CASSIFSLGRRNYGYTF. The chain couples TRBV19 to TRBJ1-2, with a tentative D call TRBD1 (5 bases). The CDR3 consists of 17 residues. CDR1 and CDR2 from the germline V gene are LNHDA and SQIVND (reference sequence). V dropped 2 bases and J dropped 2 bases, with 18 bases sitting between them.

The chain is built from TRBV5-1 and TRBJ2-7, with 12 bases that match TRBD2. V lost 0 bases and J lost 7; bases outside the gene matches: 8. Per the germline V gene, CDR1 is SGHRS and CDR2 is YFSETQ. CDR3 length equals 16 residues. CDR3 DNA sequence: TGCGCCAGCAGCTTGGAGGCTAGCGGGGGGGCAGGTGAGCAGTACTTC. Amino acid sequence: CASSLEASGGAGEQYF.